This TCR beta chain was found in a study of T cells after yellow fever vaccination. Germline trimming cut 0 bases from V and 8 bases from J; bases unmatched to any gene: 6. The CDR3 consists of 14 residues. The germline gives CDR1 MGHRA, CDR2 YSYEKL. Comments on this clonotype: Its antigen is unidentified.

Overall study findings and caveats: Though weaker, the secondary response peaked faster, on day 5 versus 15. The booster saw the reappearance of most primary-vaccination clones (about 95% CD4, 80% to 90% CD8).

TCR cDNA, made by 5'RACE template switching, carried an added universal primer site and UMIs. TCRdb ran MiXCR on the 5' RACE reads and lists one entry per CDR3 protein. The sample holds approximately 260,000 distinct CDR3 sequences, about 5.2% seen once. The receptor comes from a man aged 18 to 35 who received the YFV17D yellow fever vaccine. This chain links TRBV4-1 with TRBJ1-2; 7 nucleotides align to TRBD1. Source: CD4+ T cells sorted from PBMCs, taken on the day of the yellow fever booster vaccination. CDR3 in DNA: TGCGCCAGCAGCCAAGAACGCAGGGGGGACGGCTACACCTTC. Its translation: CASSQERRGDGYTF.